This T cell receptor (beta chain) was captured in a study of PD-L1 blockade in urothelial cancer. Method: immunoSEQ multiplex PCR; TCRdb's copy keeps in-frame clones and lacks some. This sample has more than 90,000 clones; around 93% occur once, and the top ten carry more than 3%. V dropped 2 bases and J dropped 5; count of bases not matched to a gene: 4. The germline V gene has CDR1 MNHNS and CDR2 SASEGT. The CDR3 loop spans 16 amino acids. Time point of the sample: peripheral blood 6 weeks after treatment start. Each individual provided 1 to 8 samples (taken pretreatment and on-treatment). The chain combines TRBV6-1 with TRBJ1-5; 12 bases map to TRBD1. The receptor's source is a man aged 60 to 69 with urothelial cancer. The sample in question was PBMCs, obtained around atezolizumab (anti-PD-L1) treatment. The CDR3 bases are TGTGCCAGCAGTGAAACGGGACAGGGGGCTTATCAGCCCCAGCATTTT. Its protein is CASSETGQGAYQPQHF.